The 5 T cell receptor beta chains in this list originate from one sample, sequenced in a study of T cell clones after liver transplantation. The repertoire was sequenced with immunoSEQ multiplex PCR; TCRdb's copy has only in-frame clones and lacks some. The sample yields 9,500 to 10,000 clones, 55% to 85% seen once. The source was CD8+ T cells from blood, collected at the roughly 16-month timepoint. The source of these receptors is a human patient who received a liver transplant. The T cells may come from the graft donor.

The rearrangement joins TRBV5-5 to TRBJ1-1; D remains ambiguous. The CDR3 is 13 amino acids. Between the trimmed V and J ends, which lost 0 bases and 3 bases, there was a span of 6 bases. Germline V gene lookup returns CDR1 SGHKS and CDR2 YYEKEE (reference sequence). Here the CDR3 DNA reads TGTGCCAGCAGCTTGGTCGGGGACACTGAAGCTTTCTTT. As protein: CASSLVGDTEAFF.

The gene calls are TRBV30 and TRBJ1-3; possible D gene TRBD1, 5 bases. Trimming shortened V by 1 base and J by 4 bases, and 14 bases separated the two germline ends. The germline CDR1 and CDR2 sequences are GTSNPN and SVGIG (reference sequence). The CDR3 is made up of 15 amino acids. CDR3 sequence (DNA): TGTGCCTGGAGTGCCGCCTCTGGGACGGGAAACACCATATATTTT. It is translated as CAWSAASGTGNTIYF.

V and J are TRBV15 and TRBJ2-7, with no clear D. The germline CDR1 and CDR2 sequences are LNHNV and YYDKDF (reference sequence). Trimming stripped 0 bases from V and 2 bases from J, with 5 bases between. There are 13 residues in the CDR3. In nucleotides, the CDR3 is TGTGCCACCAGCAGAGATTCGGCCTACGAGCAGTACTTC. Translating it yields CATSRDSAYEQYF.

V usage is TRBV4-2 and J usage is TRBJ2-2; 9 bases match TRBD2. CDR3 length: 15 amino acids. J gave up 3 bases and V 1 base, and 0 bases lay outside the gene matches. Germline V lookup: CDR1 LGHNA, CDR2 YNFKEQ. Here the CDR3 DNA reads TGTGCCAGCAGCCAAGCTAGCGGGGACACCGGGGAGCTGTTTTTT. As protein: CASSQASGDTGELFF.

The V and J genes are TRBV28 and TRBJ1-2; maybe TRBD1 (5 bases). Trimming took 10 bases from V and 4 from J, leaving 16 bases between them. The CDR3 is 13 residues long. The germline CDR1 and CDR2 sequences are MDHEN and SYDVKM. The CDR3 nucleotides read TGTGCCATTCAAGCAGGGTTCCTCTATGGCTACACCTTC. Its protein product is CAIQAGFLYGYTF.